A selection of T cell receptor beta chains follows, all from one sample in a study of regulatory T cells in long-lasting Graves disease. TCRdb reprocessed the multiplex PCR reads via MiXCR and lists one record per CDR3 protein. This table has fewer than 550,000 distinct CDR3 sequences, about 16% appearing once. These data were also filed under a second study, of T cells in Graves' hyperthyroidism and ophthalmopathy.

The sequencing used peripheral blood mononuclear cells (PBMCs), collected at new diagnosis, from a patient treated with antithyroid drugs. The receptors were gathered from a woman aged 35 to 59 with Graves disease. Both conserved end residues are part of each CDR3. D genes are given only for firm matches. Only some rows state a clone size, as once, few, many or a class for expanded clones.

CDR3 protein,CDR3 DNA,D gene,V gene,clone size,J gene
CASSVYGEGEQFF,TGTGCCAGCAGTGTCTACGGGGAGGGTGAGCAGTTCTTC,TRBD2,TRBV6-2/TRBV6-3,few,TRBJ2-1
CASSLLTSGEQETQYF,TGTGCCAGCTCACTACTGACTAGCGGGGAACAAGAGACCCAGTACTTC,TRBD2,TRBV18,many,TRBJ2-5
CASRTDTYSDYGYTF,TGTGCCAGCCGGACAGATACGTATTCGGACTATGGCTACACCTTC,.,TRBV19,.,TRBJ1-2
CASNLGGVDSPLHF,TGTGCCAGCAACCTGGGGGGTGTGGATTCACCCCTCCACTTT,.,TRBV28,few,TRBJ1-6
CASSYSTPGQGSTEAFF,TGTGCCAGCAGTTACTCGACGCCTGGACAGGGAAGCACTGAAGCTTTCTTT,TRBD1,TRBV6-2/TRBV6-3,many,TRBJ1-1
CASSLAVGAKTEAFF,TGTGCCAGCAGTTTAGCAGTGGGCGCGAAGACTGAAGCTTTCTTT,.,TRBV28,many,TRBJ1-1
CASSLVAGGPNEQFF,TGTGCCAGCAGTTTAGTAGCGGGGGGGCCCAATGAGCAGTTCTTC,TRBD2,TRBV12-3/TRBV12-4,many,TRBJ2-1
CASRRGGFSNQPQHF,TGTGCCAGCAGGAGAGGGGGCTTTAGCAATCAGCCCCAGCATTTT,TRBD1,TRBV7-2,few,TRBJ1-5
CASTSGANGNTIYF,TGCGCCAGCACCTCCGGGGCGAATGGAAACACCATATATTTT,.,TRBV4-1,.,TRBJ1-3
CASSPDRVRLFF,TGTGCCAGCAGTCCGGACAGGGTGCGACTGTTTTTT,TRBD1,TRBV6-1,few,TRBJ1-4
CASSLIGLGGEAFF,TGTGCCAGCAGTTTAATTGGTTTGGGTGGTGAAGCTTTCTTT,.,TRBV12-3/TRBV12-4,.,TRBJ1-1
CASSKDSNQPQHF,TGTGCCAGCAGCAAGGACAGCAATCAGCCCCAGCATTTT,.,TRBV2,many,TRBJ1-5
CASSATKGRNSPLHF,TGTGCCAGCAGTGCAACGAAGGGCCGCAATTCACCCCTCCACTTT,.,TRBV2,many,TRBJ1-6
CASSRIPWLQYF,TGTGCCAGCAGCCGTATACCCTGGCTTCAGTACTTC,.,TRBV14,few,TRBJ2-4
CASSEGGGATDTQYF,TGTGCCAGCAGTGAAGGCGGGGGGGCCACAGATACGCAGTATTTT,TRBD2,TRBV6-2/TRBV6-3,few,TRBJ2-3
CASSLATGSRQPQHF,TGTGCCAGCAGTTTAGCGACAGGGTCCCGTCAGCCCCAGCATTTT,TRBD1,TRBV12-3/TRBV12-4,many,TRBJ1-5
CSAQDPGFGNTIYF,TGCAGTGCTCAGGACCCGGGCTTTGGAAACACCATATATTTT,.,TRBV20-1,.,TRBJ1-3
CASSSGTYVSGANVLTF,TGTGCCAGCAGTTCCGGGACGTACGTCTCTGGGGCCAACGTCCTGACTTTC,.,TRBV12-3/TRBV12-4,few,TRBJ2-6
CASSFRGDQGYNEQFF,TGCGCCAGCAGCTTCAGAGGAGACCAGGGCTACAATGAGCAGTTCTTC,.,TRBV5-1,many,TRBJ2-1
CASSFAGNSEAFF,TGTGCCAGTAGTTTCGCGGGGAATTCTGAAGCTTTCTTT,.,TRBV19,many,TRBJ1-1
CASSDRPGTGIWEQFF,TGTGCCAGCAGTGACAGACCCGGGACAGGGATTTGGGAGCAGTTCTTC,TRBD1,TRBV6-1,few,TRBJ2-1
CASSQASPRDFYEQYF,TGCGCCAGCAGCCAAGCCTCCCCCAGGGACTTCTACGAGCAGTACTTC,.,TRBV4-1,.,TRBJ2-7
CASSRNPENTEAFF,TGTGCCAGCAGTCGAAATCCAGAGAACACTGAAGCTTTCTTT,.,TRBV6-1,many,TRBJ1-1
CAWSVPRGAGRGYTF,TGTGCCTGGAGCGTCCCCCGGGGGGCGGGGAGAGGCTACACCTTC,.,TRBV30,.,TRBJ1-2
CAWSAGSGYRELFF,TGTGCCTGGAGTGCAGGGTCAGGGTACCGGGAGCTGTTTTTT,.,TRBV30,.,TRBJ2-2